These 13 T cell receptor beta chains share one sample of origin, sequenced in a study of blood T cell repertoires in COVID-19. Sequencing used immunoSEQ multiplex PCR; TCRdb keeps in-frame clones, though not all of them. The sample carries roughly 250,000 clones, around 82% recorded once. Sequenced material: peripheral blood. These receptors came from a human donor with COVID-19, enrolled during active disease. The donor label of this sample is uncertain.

CDR3 loop: CASSSGVPPVAYEQYF. CDR3 DNA: TGTGCCAGCAGCTCAGGCGTTCCCCCCGTGGCCTACGAGCAGTACTTC. The chain combines TRBV7-9 with TRBJ2-7; D ambiguous. The CDR3 loop spans 16 amino acids. Looked up from germline, CDR1 is SEHNR and CDR2 is FQNEAQ (reference sequence). The V gene lost 4 bases and the J gene lost 2 bases, with 18 bases spanning the gap.

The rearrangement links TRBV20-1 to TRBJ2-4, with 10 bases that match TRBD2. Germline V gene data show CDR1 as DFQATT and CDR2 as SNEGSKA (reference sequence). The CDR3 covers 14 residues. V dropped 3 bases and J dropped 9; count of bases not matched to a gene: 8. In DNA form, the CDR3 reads TGCAGTGCTAGTGTTAGCGGGAGGAACGGCATTCAGTACTTC. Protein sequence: CSASVSGRNGIQYF.

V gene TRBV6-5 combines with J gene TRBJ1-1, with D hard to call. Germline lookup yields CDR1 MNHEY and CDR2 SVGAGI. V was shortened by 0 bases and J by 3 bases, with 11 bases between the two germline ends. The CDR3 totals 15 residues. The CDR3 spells CASSYSRRIDTEAFF. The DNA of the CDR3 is TGTGCCAGCAGTTACTCGCGCAGGATTGACACTGAAGCTTTCTTT.

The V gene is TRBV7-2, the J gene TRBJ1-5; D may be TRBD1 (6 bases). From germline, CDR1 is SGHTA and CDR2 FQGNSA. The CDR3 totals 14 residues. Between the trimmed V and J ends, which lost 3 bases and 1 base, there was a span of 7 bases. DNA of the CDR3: TGTGCCAGCAGCTTTGGACAGAGCAATCAGCCCCAGCATTTT. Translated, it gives CASSFGQSNQPQHF.

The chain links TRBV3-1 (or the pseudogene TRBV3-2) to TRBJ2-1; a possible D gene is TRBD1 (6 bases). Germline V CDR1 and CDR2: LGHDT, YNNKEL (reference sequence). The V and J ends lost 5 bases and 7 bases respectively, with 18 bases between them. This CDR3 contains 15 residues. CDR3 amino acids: CASSSRDTLRNEQFF. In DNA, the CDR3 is TGTGCCAGCAGCTCCCGGGACACCCTGAGGAATGAGCAGTTCTTC.

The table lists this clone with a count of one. The CDR3 coding sequence is TGTGCCAGTAGTTGGAGGAATAAACAGGGATTTCTTTTTTCGGGGCATGGCTACACCTTC. This sequence encodes CASSWRNKQGFLFSGHGYTF. The J gene is TRBJ1-2, the V gene TRBV19, with D tentatively TRBD1 (6 bases). V was pared by 5 bases and J by 6 bases, with 34 bases between. In germline, CDR1 is LNHDA, CDR2 SQIVND (reference sequence). The CDR3 contains 20 residues.

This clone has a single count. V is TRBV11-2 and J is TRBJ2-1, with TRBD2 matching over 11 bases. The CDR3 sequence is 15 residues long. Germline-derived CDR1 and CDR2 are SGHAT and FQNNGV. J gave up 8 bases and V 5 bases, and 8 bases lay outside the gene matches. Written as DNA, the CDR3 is TGTGCCAGCAGCCTGGGGACTAGCGGTAGTCATGAGCAGTTCTTC. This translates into CASSLGTSGSHEQFF.

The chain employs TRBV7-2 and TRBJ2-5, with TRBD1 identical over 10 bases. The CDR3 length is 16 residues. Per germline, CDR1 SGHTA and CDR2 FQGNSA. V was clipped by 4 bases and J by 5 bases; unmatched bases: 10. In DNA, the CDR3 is TGTGCCAGCAGCTCAAGGACAGGGGGTGCCGGGGAGACCCAGTACTTC. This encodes CASSSRTGGAGETQYF.

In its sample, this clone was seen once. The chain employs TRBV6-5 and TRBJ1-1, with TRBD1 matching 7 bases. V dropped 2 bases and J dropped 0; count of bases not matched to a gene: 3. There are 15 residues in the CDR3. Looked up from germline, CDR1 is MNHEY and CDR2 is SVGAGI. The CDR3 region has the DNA TGTGCCAGCAGTTACGCCGGGACAGTGAACACTGAAGCTTTCTTT. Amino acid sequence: CASSYAGTVNTEAFF.

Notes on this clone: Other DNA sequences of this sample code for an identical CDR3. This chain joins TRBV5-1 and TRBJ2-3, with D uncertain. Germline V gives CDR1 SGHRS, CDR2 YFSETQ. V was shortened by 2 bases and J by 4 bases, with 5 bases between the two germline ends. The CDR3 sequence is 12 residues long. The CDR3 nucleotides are TGCGCCAGCAGCTTCGGTCCAGATACGCAGTATTTT. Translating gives CASSFGPDTQYF.

The CDR3 coding sequence is TGCAGTGCTAGTCCACCGAGAGGCGGGAGGCACACAGATACGCAGTATTTT. Protein product: CSASPPRGGRHTDTQYF. V usage is TRBV20-1 and J usage is TRBJ2-3; 8 bases fit TRBD2. V dropped 3 bases and J dropped 2; count of bases not matched to a gene: 13. Germline loops: CDR1 DFQATT, CDR2 SNEGSKA (reference sequence). This CDR3 contains 17 residues.

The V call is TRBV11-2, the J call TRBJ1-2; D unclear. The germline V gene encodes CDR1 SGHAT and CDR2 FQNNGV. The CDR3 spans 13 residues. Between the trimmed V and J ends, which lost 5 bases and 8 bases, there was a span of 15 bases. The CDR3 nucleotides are TGTGCCAGCAGCCCCGGACGGACTATAGGCTACACCTTC. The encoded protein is CASSPGRTIGYTF.

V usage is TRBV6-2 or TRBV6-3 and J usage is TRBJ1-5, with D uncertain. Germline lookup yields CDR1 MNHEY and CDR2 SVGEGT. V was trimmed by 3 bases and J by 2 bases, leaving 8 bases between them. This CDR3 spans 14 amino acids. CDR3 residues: CASSYWRGNQPQHF. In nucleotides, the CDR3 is TGTGCCAGCAGTTATTGGAGGGGCAATCAGCCCCAGCATTTT.